This passage covers 29 T cell receptor beta chains from one sample sequenced in a study of T cells in tumors after PD-1 blockade. Only in-frame clones appear in the TCRdb table, and some are missing; sequencing was by immunoSEQ multiplex PCR. The sample lists 12,000 or so clones, approximately 63% occurring once. Specimen: tumor tissue, collected before anti-PD-1 treatment. These TCRs come from a human donor with basal cell carcinoma.

J is TRBJ2-7 and V is TRBV10-3, with 7 bases aligning to TRBD1. The trim removed 0 bases at V and 2 bases at J, leaving 4 bases unmatched. Looked up from germline, CDR1 is ENHRY and CDR2 is SYGVKD. CDR3 length equals 15 residues. The DNA for the CDR3 is TGTGCCATCAGTGAGTCGGGACAGACTCCCTACGAGCAGTACTTC. Protein product: CAISESGQTPYEQYF.

The rearrangement uses TRBV6-2 or TRBV6-3 and TRBJ2-7, with TRBD2 matching 10 bases. Trimming at V came to 5 bases and at J to 3 bases, leaving 7 bases not matched to a gene. Germline V lookup: CDR1 MNHEY, CDR2 SVGEGT. The CDR3 has 15 amino acids. The CDR3 sequence is CASSPALAGVYEQYF. DNA for the CDR3: TGTGCCAGCAGTCCGGCCCTAGCGGGGGTCTACGAGCAGTACTTC.

The rearrangement joins TRBV5-8 to TRBJ1-6; possibly TRBD1 for D (5 bases). V shed 4 bases and J shed 7 bases, with 12 bases lying between them. This CDR3 spans 14 amino acids. The germline V gene encodes CDR1 SGHTS and CDR2 YDEGEE. CDR3 DNA: TGTGCCAGCAGCGGGGGACGGGTGAATTCACCCCTCCACTTT. Translated, it gives CASSGGRVNSPLHF.

A note on this clone: One junction end does not reproduce the germline sequence, and a read error may be involved. J is TRBJ2-7 and V is TRBV11-3; D call uncertain. Germline values: CDR1 SGHNT, CDR2 YENEEA. The CDR3 covers 14 residues. Written as DNA, the CDR3 is TGTGCCAGCAGCCCCGACCCCATCCCCTACGAGCCGTACTTC. Protein: CASSPDPIPYEPYF.

This chain links TRBV27 with TRBJ1-2, with D perhaps TRBD1 (6 bases). The germline V and J ends were trimmed by 5 bases and 6 bases, with 10 bases remaining between them. The CDR3 is 12 amino acids. Germline assignment: CDR1 MNHEY and CDR2 SMNVEV (reference sequence). The CDR3 reads CASSAQGNGYTF. The CDR3 nucleotides are TGTGCCAGCAGTGCACAGGGAAATGGCTACACCTTC.

This clone is judged medium-sized (0.01 to 0.1%). The chain uses TRBV18 and TRBJ2-7; 9 positions match TRBD1. Germline V gene lookup returns CDR1 KGHSH and CDR2 LQKENI. The junction had 3 bases not matched to a gene; V was cut back by 3 bases and J by 6 bases. The CDR3 is made up of 13 amino acids. The CDR3 DNA sequence: TGTGCCAGCTCACCGGACAGGGGCGGCGAGCAGTACTTC. Protein: CASSPDRGGEQYF.

The J gene is TRBJ1-1, the V gene TRBV7-9; D uncertain. The germline gives CDR1 SEHNR, CDR2 FQNEAQ (reference sequence). V was shortened by 5 bases and J by 0 bases, with 13 bases between the two germline ends. CDR3 size: 15 residues. In nucleotides, the CDR3 is TGTGCCAGCAGCCTAAAGACAAGAATGAACACTGAAGCTTTCTTT. The encoded protein is CASSLKTRMNTEAFF.

The V and J genes are TRBV7-9 and TRBJ2-1; 10 bases align to TRBD2. The CDR3 is 15 amino acids. Germline V lookup: CDR1 SEHNR, CDR2 FQNEAQ (reference sequence). J lost 5 bases, V lost 5 bases, and 6 bases had no gene match. The CDR3 DNA reads TGTGCCAGCAGCCGACGACTAGCGGGCGACAATGAGCAGTTCTTC. Its translation: CASSRRLAGDNEQFF. The variable domain in full, with the rest retrieved from reference TRBV7-9 and TRBJ2-1, is DTGVSQNPRHKITKRGQNVTFRCDPISEHNRLYWYRQTLGQGPEFLTYFQNEAQLEKSRLLSDRFSAERPKGSFSTLEIQRTEQGDSAMYLCASSRRLAGDNEQFFGPGTRLTVL.

V and J are TRBV19 and TRBJ1-1, with unresolved D. The V end lost 3 bases, the J end lost 1 base, and 6 bases lay between the germline ends. The germline V gene has CDR1 LNHDA and CDR2 SQIVND (reference sequence). The CDR3 runs 13 residues. Here the CDR3 reads CASSISKNTEAFF. The CDR3 region has the DNA TGTGCCAGTAGTATTTCAAAGAACACTGAAGCTTTCTTT.

In its sample, this clone ranks as large. The V call is TRBV19, the J call TRBJ2-2; possibly TRBD1 or TRBD2 for D (5 bases each). This CDR3 region has 13 residues. Germline V gene lookup returns CDR1 LNHDA and CDR2 SQIVND (reference sequence). V lost 6 bases and J lost 6, with 11 bases in between. This CDR3 is CASRGPGPGELFF. The CDR3 coding sequence is TGTGCCAGTAGAGGACCGGGGCCCGGGGAGCTGTTTTTT.

The chain is built from TRBV5-1 and TRBJ2-2; D is uncertain. Trimming left V 0 bases short and J 1 base short, with 7 bases between. The CDR3 covers 15 residues. The V gene's germline CDR1 is SGHRS and CDR2 YFSETQ. The CDR3 bases are TGCGCCAGCAGCTTGGAGGATCTGAACACCGGGGAGCTGTTTTTT. Translation gives CASSLEDLNTGELFF.

The V call is TRBV28, the J call TRBJ2-7; D is undetermined. V dropped 6 bases and J dropped 4 bases, with 10 bases sitting between them. The CDR3 length is 12 residues. Germline CDR1 is MDHEN and CDR2 is SYDVKM. The CDR3 reads CASSPQMYEQYF. The DNA for the CDR3 is TGTGCCAGCAGCCCACAAATGTACGAGCAGTACTTC. The entire variable domain, with the rest obtained from reference TRBV28 and TRBJ2-7, is as follows: DVKVTQSSRYLVKRTGEKVFLECVQDMDHENMFWYRQDPGLGLRLIYFSYDVKMKEKGDIPEGYSVSREKKERFSLILESASTNQTSMYLCASSPQMYEQYFGPGTRLTVT.

The chain couples TRBV3-1 (or the pseudogene TRBV3-2) to TRBJ2-7; perhaps TRBD2 as D (5 bases). V dropped 0 bases and J dropped 6 bases, with 9 bases sitting between them. This CDR3 spans 13 amino acids. Germline-derived CDR1 and CDR2 are LGHDT and YNNKEL (reference sequence). The CDR3 DNA sequence: TGTGCCAGCAGCCAAGATTGGGAGCGCGAGCAGTACTTC. Translating it yields CASSQDWEREQYF.

This clone was seen only once. The genes are TRBV27 and TRBJ2-1, with D possibly matching TRBD2 (6 bases). Germline V gene sequence: CDR1 MNHEY, CDR2 SMNVEV (reference sequence). The CDR3 length is 14 residues. Trimming shortened V by 6 bases and J by 4 bases, and 13 bases separated the two germline ends. As DNA, the CDR3 is TGTGCCAGCAGGGCCTGGGCGGGGTACAATGAGCAGTTCTTC. Its translation is CASRAWAGYNEQFF.

This clone was recorded once. The chain has TRBV7-2 and TRBJ1-1; the D is unclear. There are 14 residues in the CDR3. Germline V gene lookup returns CDR1 SGHTA and CDR2 FQGNSA. V was pared by 5 bases and J by 1 base, with 11 bases between. The CDR3 here is CASSPKPRNTEAFF. In nucleotides, the CDR3 is TGTGCCAGCAGCCCCAAACCTCGGAACACTGAAGCTTTCTTT.

Sample share makes this clone medium-sized. The genes are TRBV28 and TRBJ1-1, with 8 bases that match TRBD1. CDR1 is MDHEN, CDR2 SYDVKM, per germline. Trimming removed 1 base from V and 1 base from J; junction bases left unmatched: 11. The CDR3 consists of 18 residues. The CDR3 region is CASSLSSSGDRSNTEAFF. The DNA for the CDR3 is TGTGCCAGCAGTTTATCCTCCTCGGGGGACAGGTCGAACACTGAAGCTTTCTTT.

This clone has more than one count but fewer than ten. This sequence joins TRBV5-1 and TRBJ2-7, with TRBD1 matching over 8 bases. The J segment lost 2 bases and the V segment lost 0 bases, leaving 4 bases of the junction unmatched. In germline, CDR1 is SGHRS, CDR2 YFSETQ. The CDR3 is 15 residues long. The CDR3 loop reads CASSLGDRLAYEQYF. CDR3 coding DNA: TGCGCCAGCAGCTTGGGGGACAGGTTAGCCTACGAGCAGTACTTC.

This clone appeared a few times. The chain uses TRBV5-5 and TRBJ1-6, with 7 bases that match TRBD1. V shed 2 bases, J shed 6 bases, and the junction held 5 bases outside the gene matches. CDR1 is SGHKS, CDR2 YYEKEE, per germline (reference sequence). The CDR3 has 15 residues. For the CDR3, the DNA is TGTGCCAGCAGCTTTCAGACAGGGCGTAATTCACCCCTCCACTTT. The encoded protein is CASSFQTGRNSPLHF.

This sequence joins TRBV6-5 and TRBJ1-2, with a weak D call TRBD1 (5 bases). CDR3 size: 14 residues. CDR1 MNHEY and CDR2 SVGAGI come from the germline V gene. V lost 1 base and J 8 bases, leaving 14 bases between the germline ends. The CDR3: CASSYYGGAGGYTF. The DNA for the CDR3 is TGTGCCAGCAGTTACTATGGGGGAGCGGGGGGCTACACCTTC.

DNA of the CDR3: TGCGCCAGCAGCCAAGATCGGGGGACTGGGGCCAACGTCCTGACTTTC. This translates into CASSQDRGTGANVLTF. The chain employs TRBV4-3 and TRBJ2-6, with D possibly matching TRBD2 (6 bases). V shed 0 bases and J shed 2 bases, with 8 bases lying between them. The V gene's germline CDR1 is LGHNA and CDR2 YSLEER. The CDR3 has 16 residues.

The chain recombines TRBV7-2 with TRBJ2-3; 8 bases match TRBD2. CDR1 and CDR2 (germline): SGHTA, FQGNSA. The V segment lost 5 bases and the J segment 0 bases; nucleotides outside the gene matches: 10. There are 17 residues in the CDR3. CDR3 residues: CASSQGPRGGSTDTQYF. In DNA, the CDR3 is TGTGCCAGCAGCCAGGGCCCCCGGGGGGGAAGCACAGATACGCAGTATTTT.

The rearrangement links TRBV10-1 to TRBJ2-3; the match to TRBD2 covers 7 bases. This CDR3 has 15 amino acids. From germline, CDR1 is WNHNN and CDR2 SYGVQD (reference sequence). The trim removed 3 bases at V and 3 bases at J, leaving 6 bases unmatched. In nucleotides, the CDR3 is TGCGCCAGCAGTGATCGAGGCGGGAGAACAGATACGCAGTATTTT. Its translation is CASSDRGGRTDTQYF.

The chain joins TRBV11-3 to TRBJ1-6; D uncertain. Germline V gives CDR1 SGHNT, CDR2 YENEEA. The CDR3 consists of 12 residues. V was pared by 5 bases and J by 14 bases, with 13 bases between. The CDR3 region is CASSGRTGALHF. The CDR3 nucleotides are TGTGCCAGCAGCGGACGGACTGGGGCCCTCCACTTT.

The J gene is TRBJ2-2, the V gene TRBV6-5; perhaps D is TRBD1 or TRBD2 (6 bases each). CDR1 and CDR2 (germline): MNHEY, SVGAGI. V was trimmed by 6 bases and J by 1 base, leaving 12 bases between them. This CDR3 spans 15 amino acids. The CDR3 DNA reads TGTGCCAGCAGCCGCGGGACACTGAACACCGGGGAGCTGTTTTTT. Protein product: CASSRGTLNTGELFF.

This clone has a handful of counts. The chain combines TRBV4-3 with TRBJ1-2; 11 bases are shared with TRBD1. Germline V gives CDR1 LGHNA, CDR2 YSLEER. Trimming at V came to 5 bases and at J to 2 bases, leaving 7 bases not matched to a gene. The length of the CDR3 is 16 residues. CDR3 amino acids: CASSSWGQGVNYGYTF. CDR3 coding DNA: TGCGCCAGCAGCAGCTGGGGACAGGGGGTGAACTATGGCTACACCTTC.

The chain links TRBV27 to TRBJ2-2; 7 bases are a match to TRBD1. The CDR3 consists of 15 residues. The germline gives CDR1 MNHEY, CDR2 SMNVEV (reference sequence). V shed 4 bases and J 4 bases; nucleotides not matched to a gene: 6. The CDR3 DNA reads as TGTGCCAGCAGTTCTGAGGGGGCGGGCACCGGGGAGCTGTTTTTT. Translating it yields CASSSEGAGTGELFF.

The chain joins TRBV30 to TRBJ2-2, with 9 bases fitting TRBD2. J was trimmed by 4 bases and V by 4 bases; bases with no gene match: 7. The CDR3 consists of 15 residues. The germline V gene encodes CDR1 GTSNPN and CDR2 SVGIG (reference sequence). The CDR3, as DNA: TGTGCCTGGACTCCGGGACTAGCTATCACCGGGGAGCTGTTTTTT. Amino acids: CAWTPGLAITGELFF.

Only a few counts were recorded for this clone. This chain connects TRBV11-3 to TRBJ1-6; no clear D gene. The ends were cut back, 5 bases at V and 7 bases at J, with 9 bases in the middle. The CDR3 loop spans 13 amino acids. Germline values: CDR1 SGHNT, CDR2 YENEEA. As DNA, the CDR3 is TGTGCCAGCAGCCCCCGGGTGAATTCACCCCTCCACTTT. Protein sequence: CASSPRVNSPLHF.

In its sample, this clone was seen a few times. Germline and junction disagree at one end, which may indicate a read error. The rearrangement joins TRBV7-7 to TRBJ2-7; the match to TRBD1 covers 10 bases. The CDR3 sequence is 17 residues long. Looked up from germline, CDR1 is SSHAT and CDR2 is FNYEAQ (reference sequence). This CDR3 is CASSTPGQGTSCSEQYF. The CDR3 nucleotides are TGTGCTAGCAGCACCCCGGGACAGGGGACCTCTTGTTCCGAGCAGTACTTC.